The present TCR beta chain was sequenced within a study of blood T cells in healthy people across ages. Study-wide results and caveats: When set beside aged donors, long-lived donors presented more naive CD4+ cells and higher diversity.

Comments on this clonotype: Its cognate antigen is unknown.

The use of a sample-barcoded 5' primer and a J-beta primer mix characterized a second PCR of roughly 6 to 12 cycles. Individual samples furnished no less than 2.5 million CDR3-containing paired-end reads apiece. A single record per CDR3 protein comes from TCRdb applying MiXCR to the 5' RACE reads. The sample has approximately 880,000 distinct CDR3 sequences; 48% are singletons. V was shortened by 0 bases and J by 5 bases, with 12 bases between the two germline ends. Germline CDR1 is SGDLS and CDR2 is YYNGEE. The CDR3 runs to 14 residues. Individuals who donated were healthy Caucasians from Russia aged roughly 6 to 100. Every donor contributed roughly 10 milliliters of peripheral blood by blood draw.

This receptor was obtained from a man aged 25-45 years in good health. The rearrangement links TRBV9 to TRBJ2-7; D is unresolved. Material for sequencing was blood. CDR3 DNA: TGTGCCAGCAGCGTAGACTGGGGTTCCCACGAGCAGTACTTC. Amino acids: CASSVDWGSHEQYF.